This is a list of T cell receptor beta chains from one sample in a study of cytotoxic CD8 clonotypes in ibrutinib-treated CLL. This table comes from immunoSEQ multiplex PCR, and its TCRdb copy is limited to in-frame clones, with some not included. The sample shows around 310,000 clones, 70% to 80% of them seen only once. Source: PBMCs, taken before ibrutinib treatment. The receptors were sampled from a human donor with chronic lymphocytic leukemia. Both conserved end residues are part of each CDR3. The D gene is left open where the match is weak. Size is stated for part of the rows, as once, few or many counts, or as a class when the clone is expanded.

clone_size j_call v_call d_call cdr3_nt cdr3_aa
NA TRBJ1-1 TRBV6-6 TRBD1 TGTGCCAGCAGTTGGGACAGCAAGTTTGAAGCTTTCTTT CASSWDSKFEAFF
NA TRBJ2-2 TRBV4-2 TRBD2 TGTGCCAGCAGCCACCCCAGCGGGGAGAACACCGGGGAGCTGTTTTTT CASSHPSGENTGELFF
once TRBJ2-7 TRBV2 TRBD1 TGTGCCAGCAGTGATCAGGGGGAATTTTACGAGCAGTACTTC CASSDQGEFYEQYF
NA TRBJ1-2 TRBV28 NA TGTGCCAGCACGGGACCGTCCGGTGGCTACACCTTC CASTGPSGGYTF
NA TRBJ2-7 TRBV18 NA TGTGCCAGCTCACCGACTAGGGCCTTAACCTACGAGCAGTACTTC CASSPTRALTYEQYF
NA TRBJ1-2 TRBV4-2 NA TGTGCCAGCAGCCAAGAGTCCCGGCGGACGTATGGCTACACCTTC CASSQESRRTYGYTF
NA TRBJ1-5 TRBV7-2 NA TGTGCCAGCAGCTTAGCCGGGAACAATCAGCCCCAGCATTTT CASSLAGNNQPQHF
NA TRBJ1-1 TRBV7-2 NA TGTGCCAGCAGCTTAGCCACAGCATTCGGAACTGAAGCTTTCTTT CASSLATAFGTEAFF
NA TRBJ2-1 TRBV2 TRBD2 TGTGCCAGCAGTCCTGATATTAGCGGGAGTTCTTGGTTCTTC CASSPDISGSSWFF
NA TRBJ2-5 TRBV5-6 NA TGTGCCAGCAGCAGCTATACACTAGGGGAGACCCAGTACTTC CASSSYTLGETQYF
NA TRBJ2-7 TRBV27 TRBD1 TGTGCCAGCAGTTTATCGTACGGGACAGGGCCTGCTCAGCAGTACTTC CASSLSYGTGPAQQYF
NA TRBJ1-1 TRBV6-6 NA TGTGCCAGCAGATTAACCCCCGGGACACCTCGGGATGAAGCTTTCTTT CASRLTPGTPRDEAFF
NA TRBJ2-7 TRBV27 NA TGTGCCACCCAAAGCTGGGCGGGATCCGGCTACGAGCAGTACTTC CATQSWAGSGYEQYF
once TRBJ2-7 TRBV20-1 NA TGCAGTGCTATACAGGGTTTCGGGCAGTACTTC CSAIQGFGQYF
NA TRBJ2-7 TRBV27 NA TGTGCCAGCAGTTTACAACCTAGCGAGACGTTTTCCTACGAGCAGTACTTC CASSLQPSETFSYEQYF
NA TRBJ1-5 TRBV27 TRBD1 TGTGCCAGCAGTTTATCGATGGCAGGGGGTTTCAATCAGCCCCAGCATTTT CASSLSMAGGFNQPQHF
NA TRBJ2-7 TRBV7-9 NA TGTGCCAGCAGCTTAGCCATAACCTACGAGCAGTACTTC CASSLAITYEQYF
few TRBJ1-5 TRBV7-2 NA TGTGCCAGCAGCTTAGTGGTCGGAAGCAATCAGCCCCAGCATTTT CASSLVVGSNQPQHF
NA TRBJ1-1 TRBV6-5 NA TGTGCCAGCAGTTATAGACAAGTGAACACTGAAGCTTTCTTT CASSYRQVNTEAFF
NA TRBJ1-5 TRBV28 NA TGTGCCAGCAGACGGGCAGGGGATCAGCCCCAGCATTTT CASRRAGDQPQHF
NA TRBJ2-7 TRBV9 NA TGTGCCAGCAACAGGGATGAGGGGGAGCAGTACTTC CASNRDEGEQYF
NA TRBJ2-7 TRBV5-6 NA TGTGCCAGCAGCGGAGGACGAGCCCCCTACGAGCAGTACTTC CASSGGRAPYEQYF
NA TRBJ1-5 TRBV19 TRBD1 TGTGCCAGTAGTAAGGAGGGACAGGAGATTAATCAGCCCCAGCATTTT CASSKEGQEINQPQHF
NA TRBJ2-1 TRBV9 TRBD2 TGTGCCAGCAGCGTAGTCCACCATACTACTAGCGGTCATGAGCAGTTCTTC CASSVVHHTTSGHEQFF
once TRBJ1-2 TRBV29-1 TRBD1 TGCAGCGTTGAAGGCGGGACAGTATATGGCTACACCTTC CSVEGGTVYGYTF
NA TRBJ1-1 TRBV29-1 NA TGCAGCGTTGATGGGTCAGGGGCTGAAGCTTTCTTT CSVDGSGAEAFF
few TRBJ2-3 TRBV5-1 TRBD2 TGCGCCAGCAGCCAAGGACTAGCGGGGACAACCACAGATACGCAGTATTTT CASSQGLAGTTTDTQYF
NA TRBJ2-3 TRBV10-3 TRBD2 TGTGCCATCAGTGAGCCGACTAGCTGGGCAGATACGCAGTATTTT CAISEPTSWADTQYF
NA TRBJ2-4 TRBV30 NA TGTGCCTGGAGTTCAGTGGTAAACATTCAGTACTTC CAWSSVVNIQYF
NA TRBJ1-2 TRBV2 NA TGTGCCAGCAGTGTTATACAGGGTGACAACTATGGCTACACCTTC CASSVIQGDNYGYTF
NA TRBJ2-7 TRBV18 NA TGTGCCAGCTCACCACGGTCTGGCTCCTACGAGCAGTACTTC CASSPRSGSYEQYF
NA TRBJ1-2 TRBV10-3 NA TGTGCCACCACAATCCCCGGGGGTAGGGCTGGCTACACCTTC CATTIPGGRAGYTF
NA TRBJ2-5 TRBV7-3 TRBD2 TGTGCCAGCAGCTTAAGCCTAGCGGGAGGAGAGACCCAGTACTTC CASSLSLAGGETQYF
NA TRBJ2-2 TRBV5-6 NA TGTGCCAGCAGCTTAGAACTGGACTACCTCGGCACCGGGGAGCTGTTTTTT CASSLELDYLGTGELFF
NA TRBJ2-1 TRBV11-2 TRBD2 TGTGCCAGCAGCTTAGAAAGAAGCGGGAGAGAGTTCTTC CASSLERSGREFF
NA TRBJ2-7 TRBV4-3 TRBD2 TGCGCCAGCAGCCAAGATTTTTTATCTAGCGGGAGGGTCGAGCAGTACTTC CASSQDFLSSGRVEQYF
NA TRBJ1-3 TRBV7-2 NA TGTGCCAGCAGAGAGAGCAGGGTAGGCGGAAACACCATATATTTT CASRESRVGGNTIYF
NA TRBJ2-7 TRBV15 TRBD2 TGTGCCACCAGCCAAAGGACTAGCGGGAGCGTTGAGCAGTACTTC CATSQRTSGSVEQYF
few TRBJ2-3 TRBV7-9 NA TGTGCCAGCAGCATAGTTGAGGCAGGGGACACGCAGTATTTT CASSIVEAGDTQYF
NA TRBJ1-4 TRBV2 NA TGTGCCAGCAGTGAGCGGCGGCCAGGCTCTAATCAAAAACTGTTTTTT CASSERRPGSNQKLFF
NA TRBJ2-5 TRBV9 TRBD2 TGTGCCAGCAGCCGAACGGTCGGCGGGGGAGAGACCCAGTACTTC CASSRTVGGGETQYF
NA TRBJ2-7 TRBV28 TRBD2 TGTGCCAGCAGTTTGACCGGGACTAGGAACGAGCAGTACTTC CASSLTGTRNEQYF